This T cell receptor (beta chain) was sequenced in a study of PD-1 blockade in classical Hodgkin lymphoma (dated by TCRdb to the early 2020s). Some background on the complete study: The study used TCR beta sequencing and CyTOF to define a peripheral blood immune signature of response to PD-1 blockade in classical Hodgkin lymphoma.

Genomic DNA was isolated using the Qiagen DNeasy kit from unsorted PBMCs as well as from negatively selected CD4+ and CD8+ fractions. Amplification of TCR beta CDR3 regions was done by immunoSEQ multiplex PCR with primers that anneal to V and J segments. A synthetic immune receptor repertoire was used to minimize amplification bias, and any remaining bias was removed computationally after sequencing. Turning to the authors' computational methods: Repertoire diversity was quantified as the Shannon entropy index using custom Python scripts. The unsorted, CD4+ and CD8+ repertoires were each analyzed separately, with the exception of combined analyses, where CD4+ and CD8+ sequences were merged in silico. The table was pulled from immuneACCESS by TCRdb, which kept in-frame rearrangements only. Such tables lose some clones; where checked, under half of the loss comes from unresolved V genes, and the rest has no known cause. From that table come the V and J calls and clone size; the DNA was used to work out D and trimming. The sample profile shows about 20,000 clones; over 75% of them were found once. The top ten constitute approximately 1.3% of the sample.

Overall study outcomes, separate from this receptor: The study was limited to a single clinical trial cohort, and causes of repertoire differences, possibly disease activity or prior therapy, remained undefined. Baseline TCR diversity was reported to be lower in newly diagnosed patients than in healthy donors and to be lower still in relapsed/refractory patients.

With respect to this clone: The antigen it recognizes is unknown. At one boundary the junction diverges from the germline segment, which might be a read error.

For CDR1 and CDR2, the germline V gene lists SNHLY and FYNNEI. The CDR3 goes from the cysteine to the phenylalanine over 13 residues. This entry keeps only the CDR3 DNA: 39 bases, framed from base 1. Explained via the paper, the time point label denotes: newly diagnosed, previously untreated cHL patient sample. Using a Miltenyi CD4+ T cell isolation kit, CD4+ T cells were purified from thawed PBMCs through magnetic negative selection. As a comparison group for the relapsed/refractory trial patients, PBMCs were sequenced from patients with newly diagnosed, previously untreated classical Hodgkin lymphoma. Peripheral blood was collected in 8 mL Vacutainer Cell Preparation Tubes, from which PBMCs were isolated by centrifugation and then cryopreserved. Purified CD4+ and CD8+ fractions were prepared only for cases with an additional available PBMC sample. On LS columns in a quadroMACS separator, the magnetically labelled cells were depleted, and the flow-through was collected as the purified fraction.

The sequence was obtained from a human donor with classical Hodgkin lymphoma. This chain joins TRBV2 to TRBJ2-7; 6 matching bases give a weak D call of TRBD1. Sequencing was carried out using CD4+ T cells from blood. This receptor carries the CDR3 CASSEGGSYEQYF. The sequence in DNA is TGTGCCAGCAGCGAAGGGGGCTCCTACGAGCAGTACTTC.